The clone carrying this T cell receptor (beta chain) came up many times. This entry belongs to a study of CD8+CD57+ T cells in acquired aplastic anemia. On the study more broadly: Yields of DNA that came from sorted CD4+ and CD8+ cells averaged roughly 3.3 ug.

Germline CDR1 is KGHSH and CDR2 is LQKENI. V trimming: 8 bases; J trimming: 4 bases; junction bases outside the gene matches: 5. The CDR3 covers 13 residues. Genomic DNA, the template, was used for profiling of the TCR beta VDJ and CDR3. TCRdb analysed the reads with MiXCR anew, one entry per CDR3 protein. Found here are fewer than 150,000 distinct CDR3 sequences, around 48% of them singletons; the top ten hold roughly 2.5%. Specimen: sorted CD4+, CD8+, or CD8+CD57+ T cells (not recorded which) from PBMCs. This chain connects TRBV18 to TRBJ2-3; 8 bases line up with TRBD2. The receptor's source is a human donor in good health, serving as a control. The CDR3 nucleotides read TGTGCCAGCCTAGCGGGCGGCGCAGATACGCAGTATTTT. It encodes CASLAGGADTQYF. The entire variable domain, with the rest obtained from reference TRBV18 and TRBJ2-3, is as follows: NAGVMQNPRHLVRRRGQEARLRCSPMKGHSHVYWYRQLPEEGLKFMVYLQKENIIDESGMPKERFSAEFPKEGPSILRIQQVVRGDSAAYFCASLAGGADTQYFGPGTRLTVL.